The 8 T cell receptor beta chains listed next were all sequenced from one sample in a study of tumor and adjacent non-tumor tissue in lung cancer. A modified ARM-PCR protocol with three rounds of nested PCR amplified TCRbeta. TCRdb re-called the multiplex PCR reads through MiXCR, storing one row per CDR3 protein. Of 110,000 or so distinct CDR3 sequences in the sample, about 63% were seen once. RNA was extracted from bulk tissue without any cell sorting. More than 3 cm separated this lung sample from the edge of the tumor. Sequenced: distant non-tumor lung tissue. These receptors all come from a man aged 60 to 69 with non-small cell lung cancer.

The CDR3 DNA sequence: TGCAGTGCTAGGGCCGGGACTAGCGACACAGATACGCAGCATTTT. Amino acid sequence: CSARAGTSDTDTQHF. The chain carries TRBV20-1 and TRBJ2-3; D is perhaps TRBD1 (5 bases). The end of the DNA aligns better with TRBJ1-5, so the J call may be wrong. Germline CDR1 and CDR2: DFQATT and SNEGSKA (reference sequence). CDR3 length: 15 residues.

This clonotype was seen at least ten times. The gene calls are TRBV20-1 and TRBJ1-5; the D gene is possibly TRBD1 (6 bases). The V end was cut by 3 bases, the J end by 4 bases, with 10 bases between. There are 13 residues in the CDR3. Germline V lookup: CDR1 DFQATT, CDR2 SNEGSKA (reference sequence). CDR3 nucleotides: TGCAGTGCTAGCGGGGGGCTAAATCAGCCCCAGCATTTT. This gives the protein CSASGGLNQPQHF.

A remark on this clonotype: No conserved phenylalanine or tryptophan is present at the end of the CDR3, so a read error is the likely explanation. The rearrangement joins TRBV4-2 to TRBJ1-2; D uncertain. Germline V CDR1 and CDR2: LGHNA, YNFKEQ. This CDR3 comprises 16 residues. Trimming took 4 bases from V and 2 from J, leaving 17 bases between them. The CDR3 DNA sequence: TGTGCCAGCAGCCCCAGTTCTGGGAAAGCGAACTATGGCTACACCTTA. This encodes CASSPSSGKANYGYTL.

In its sample, this clonotype was seen many times. This chain connects TRBV29-1 to TRBJ1-2, with D unclear. Germline V gene sequence: CDR1 SQVTM, CDR2 ANQGSEA. Trimming took off 7 bases at V and 2 bases at J, with 14 bases between the two ends. The CDR3 is 13 residues long. CDR3 in amino acids: CSASPQENYGYTF. In nucleotides, the CDR3 is TGCAGCGCCTCGCCCCAGGAGAACTATGGCTACACCTTC.

Note on this clonotype: A junction end diverges from the germline sequence, so it may reflect a read error. The V and J genes are TRBV18 and TRBJ2-3; the D is unclear. In germline, CDR1 is KGHSH, CDR2 LQKENI. The CDR3 runs 14 residues. The CDR3 protein is CASSPQIAAETQYF. CDR3 coding DNA: TGTGCCAGCTCACCACAAATCGCCGCAGAAACGCAGTATTTT.

As for this clonotype: Possible read error: a much larger clone is one base away. The chain has TRBV5-1 and TRBJ1-3; TRBD1 agrees at 7 bases. CDR1 and CDR2 from the germline V gene are SGHRS and YFSETQ. The CDR3 has 14 amino acids. The CDR3 DNA follows: TGCGCCAGCAGCTCCGGGACAGCTGGAAACACCATATCTTTT. It specifies CASSSGTAGNTISF.

The sample holds a few counts of this clonotype. The conserved closing phenylalanine or tryptophan is absent in this CDR3, likely reflecting a read error. The V gene is TRBV11-2, the J gene TRBJ2-3, with D uncertain. Germline CDR1 is SGHAT and CDR2 is FQNNGV. CDR3 size: 14 residues. Trimming shortened V by 7 bases and J by 8 bases, and 19 bases separated the two germline ends. CDR3 coding DNA: TGTGCCAGCAACCACCGGACCTCTACGACTACGCAGTATTCT. Translated: CASNHRTSTTTQYS.

By proportion, this clonotype is medium-sized. V and J are TRBV29-1 and TRBJ2-7; TRBD2 might be the D (6 bases). The CDR3 extends over 11 amino acids. Trimming removed 5 bases at V and 9 bases at J, with 14 bases between. Germline-derived CDR1 and CDR2 are SQVTM and ANQGSEA. In DNA form, the CDR3 reads TGCAGCGTTCCGGACGGGAGAAGGCAGTACTTC. Translation: CSVPDGRRQYF.